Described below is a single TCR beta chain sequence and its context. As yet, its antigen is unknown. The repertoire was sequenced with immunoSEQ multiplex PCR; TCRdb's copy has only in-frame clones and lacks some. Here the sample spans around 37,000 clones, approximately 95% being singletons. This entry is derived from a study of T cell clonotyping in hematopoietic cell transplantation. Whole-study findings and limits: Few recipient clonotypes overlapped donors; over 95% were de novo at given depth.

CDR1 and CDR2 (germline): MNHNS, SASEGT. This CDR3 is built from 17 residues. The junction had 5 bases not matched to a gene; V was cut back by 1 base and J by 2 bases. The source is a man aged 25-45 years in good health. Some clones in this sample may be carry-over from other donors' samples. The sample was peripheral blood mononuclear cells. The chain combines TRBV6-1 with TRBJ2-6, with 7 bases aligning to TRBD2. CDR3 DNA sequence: TGTGCCAGCAGTGAAGTGGGAGGGTTCGCTGGGGCCAACGTCCTGACTTTC. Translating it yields CASSEVGGFAGANVLTF.